The 11 T cell receptor beta chains below were found in one sample sequenced in a study of T cells in Graves' hyperthyroidism and ophthalmopathy. RNA transcripts gave rise to amplified TCR beta CDR3 regions. Carried out on the TCR CDR3, a first-round RT-PCR used the HTBI primer set. MiXCR, run by TCRdb on the multiplex PCR reads, gives a single entry per CDR3 protein. Among nearly 600,000 distinct CDR3 sequences, over 12% were seen once, and the ten largest hold around 7%. Sequencing was done on a sample of blood. The receptor set was obtained from a woman under 30 with Graves' ophthalmopathy.

The sample holds many counts of this clonotype. This rearrangement joins TRBV18 to TRBJ2-5, with a possible D match to TRBD1 (5 bases). V lost 0 bases, J lost 5 bases, and 10 bases lay in between. CDR1 is KGHSH and CDR2 is LQKENI in the germline V gene. The CDR3 covers 14 residues. The CDR3 region is CASSPPTVTETQYF. In DNA, the CDR3 is TGTGCCAGCTCACCACCGACAGTGACGGAGACCCAGTACTTC.

The sample holds many counts of this clonotype. This chain uses TRBV20-1 with TRBJ2-7, with TRBD2 identical over 8 bases. The CDR3 loop spans 16 amino acids. The germline V gene has CDR1 DFQATT and CDR2 SNEGSKA (reference sequence). After removal of 1 base from V and 5 bases from J, the junction contained 13 bases not matched to a gene. The CDR3: CSARAPLGSGNNEQYF. The CDR3 DNA reads TGCAGTGCTAGAGCCCCCCTAGGTAGCGGGAACAACGAGCAGTACTTC.

The chain recombines TRBV11-2 with TRBJ1-2; TRBD1 is a possible D gene (6 bases). The V gene lost 3 bases and the J gene lost 3 bases, with 17 bases spanning the gap. This CDR3 contains 16 residues. The V gene's germline CDR1 is SGHAT and CDR2 FQNNGV. Written as DNA, the CDR3 is TGTGCCAGCAGCTTGCGTACACAGGGAAGTGACTATGGCTACACCTTC. Its protein is CASSLRTQGSDYGYTF.

This clonotype came up a few times. V usage is TRBV29-1 and J usage is TRBJ2-3, with D possibly matching TRBD2 (5 bases). Germline V gene sequence: CDR1 SQVTM, CDR2 ANQGSEA. The CDR3 spans 16 residues. V was cut by 1 base and J by 2 bases, with 16 bases left in between. CDR3 loop: CSVEGRRGRDTDTQYF. The CDR3 DNA follows: TGCAGCGTTGAAGGGAGAAGAGGGAGAGACACAGATACGCAGTATTTT.

This clonotype came up many times. This chain joins TRBV2 and TRBJ2-1; D possibly corresponds to TRBD1 (6 bases). The CDR3 sequence is 15 residues long. V was trimmed by 5 bases and J by 0 bases, leaving 11 bases between them. Germline assignment: CDR1 SNHLY and CDR2 FYNNEI. CDR3 protein: CASSNRESSYNEQFF. CDR3 coding DNA: TGTGCCAGCAGTAACAGGGAGAGCTCCTACAATGAGCAGTTCTTC.

In this sample, this clonotype turned up many times. The chain employs TRBV20-1 and TRBJ2-5, with a weak D call TRBD2 (5 bases). The CDR3 loop spans 14 amino acids. V lost 2 bases and J 5 bases, leaving 15 bases between the germline ends. Germline-derived CDR1 and CDR2 are DFQATT and SNEGSKA (reference sequence). The CDR3 loop reads CSARSDGVWETQYF. CDR3 sequence (DNA): TGCAGTGCTAGATCGGACGGGGTGTGGGAGACCCAGTACTTC.

At least ten counts were recorded for this clonotype. The chain couples TRBV4-3 to TRBJ2-7; possibly TRBD2 for D (6 bases). Germline lookup yields CDR1 LGHNA and CDR2 YSLEER. The CDR3 totals 16 residues. V lost 1 base to trimming and J lost 2 bases, with 15 bases between them. As DNA, the CDR3 is TGCGCCAGCAGCCAAGCGTTCGATAGCGGAACCTACGAGCAGTACTTC. Protein product: CASSQAFDSGTYEQYF.

This clonotype was found a few times. The rearrangement links TRBV18 to TRBJ1-5; D is possibly TRBD1 (5 bases). Germline CDR1 and CDR2: KGHSH and LQKENI. Trimming cost V 5 bases and J 4 bases, with 15 bases left between them. The CDR3 runs to 15 residues. The CDR3 DNA reads TGTGCCAGCTCAACCACGGGGCAGGTTAATCAGCCCCAGCATTTT. Protein product: CASSTTGQVNQPQHF.

This clonotype has just a few counts. The chain couples TRBV28 to TRBJ2-4; D not certain. The CDR3 covers 18 residues. Germline V gene lookup returns CDR1 MDHEN and CDR2 SYDVKM. The ends were cut back, 3 bases at V and 0 bases at J, with 18 bases in the middle. This chain's CDR3 is CASSFSPGDGLAKNIQYF. CDR3 bases: TGTGCCAGCAGTTTCAGCCCGGGCGACGGTCTAGCCAAAAACATTCAGTACTTC.

This clonotype appeared many times. The chain carries TRBV27 and TRBJ2-1, with TRBD2 as a possible D gene (6 bases). V shed 5 bases and J shed 9 bases, with 20 bases lying between them. CDR1 and CDR2 from the germline V gene are MNHEY and SMNVEV (reference sequence). The CDR3 loop spans 15 amino acids. The CDR3 reads CASSPLASGDLEQFF. The CDR3 bases are TGTGCCAGCAGTCCACTAGCATCGGGGGACCTTGAGCAGTTCTTC.

This clonotype was found many times. This chain uses TRBV7-9 with TRBJ1-1; no firm D call. The germline V gene has CDR1 SEHNR and CDR2 FQNEAQ (reference sequence). The CDR3 has 14 amino acids. Trimming left V 2 bases short and J 3 bases short, with 10 bases between. The CDR3 region is CASSLMDGDTEAFF. CDR3 nucleotide sequence: TGTGCCAGCAGCTTAATGGACGGCGACACTGAAGCTTTCTTT.